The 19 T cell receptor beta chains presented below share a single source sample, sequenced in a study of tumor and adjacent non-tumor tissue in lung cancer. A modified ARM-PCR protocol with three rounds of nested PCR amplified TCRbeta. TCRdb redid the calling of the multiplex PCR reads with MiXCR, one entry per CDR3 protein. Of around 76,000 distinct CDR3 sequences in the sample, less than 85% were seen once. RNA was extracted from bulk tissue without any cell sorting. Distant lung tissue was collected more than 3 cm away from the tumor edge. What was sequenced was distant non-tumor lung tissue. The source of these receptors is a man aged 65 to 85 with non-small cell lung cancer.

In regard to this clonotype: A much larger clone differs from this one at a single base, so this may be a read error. The CDR3 DNA reads TGTGCCAACAGCCCGTTACGAGGTTTGACCACTGAAGCTTTCTTT. It yields the protein CANSPLRGLTTEAFF. The chain uses TRBV5-6 and TRBJ1-1; D call uncertain. CDR1 is SGHDT, CDR2 YYEEEE, per germline. The length of the CDR3 is 15 residues. The variable domain in full, with the rest retrieved from reference TRBV5-6 and TRBJ1-1, is DAGVTQSPTHLIKTRGQQVTLRCSPKSGHDTVSWYQQALGQGPQFIFQYYEEEERQRGNFPDRFSGHQFPNYSSELNVNALLLGDSALYLCANSPLRGLTTEAFFGQGTRLTVV.

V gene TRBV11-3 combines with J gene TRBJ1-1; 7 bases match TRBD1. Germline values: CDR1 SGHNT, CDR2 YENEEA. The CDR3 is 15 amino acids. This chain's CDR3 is CTNSLGGLLGTEAFF. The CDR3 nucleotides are TGTACCAACAGTTTAGGGGGCTTGTTGGGCACTGAAGCTTTCTTT.

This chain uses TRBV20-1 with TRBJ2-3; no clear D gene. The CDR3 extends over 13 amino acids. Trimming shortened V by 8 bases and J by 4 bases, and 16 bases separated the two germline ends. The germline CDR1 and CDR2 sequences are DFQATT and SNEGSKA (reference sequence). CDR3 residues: CSTIGKTADTQYF. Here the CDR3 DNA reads TGCAGTACTATAGGAAAGACCGCAGATACGCAGTATTTT.

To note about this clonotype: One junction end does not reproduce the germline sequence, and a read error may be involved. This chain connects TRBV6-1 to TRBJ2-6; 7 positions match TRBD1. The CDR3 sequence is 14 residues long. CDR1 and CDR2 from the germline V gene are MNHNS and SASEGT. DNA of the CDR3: TGTGCCAGCAGTACAGGGGCTGGGGAAAAAGTCATGACATTC. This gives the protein CASSTGAGEKVMTF.

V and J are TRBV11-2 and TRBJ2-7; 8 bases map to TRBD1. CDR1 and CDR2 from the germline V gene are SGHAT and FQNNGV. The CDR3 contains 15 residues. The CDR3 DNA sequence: TGTACTAGCTGCTTAGATCAGGGGGCACTCTACGAGCAGTACTTC. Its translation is CTSCLDQGALYEQYF.

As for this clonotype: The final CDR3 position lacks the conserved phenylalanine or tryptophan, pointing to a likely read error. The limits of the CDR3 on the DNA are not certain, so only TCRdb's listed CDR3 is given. CDR3 sequence reads: CASNFRERTLNTEALS. The chain has TRBV11-3 and TRBJ1-1; the table's D call, TRBD1, was not checked against the DNA. Germline CDR1 and CDR2: SGHNT and YENEEA. The CDR3 region is 16 residues in length, termini included.

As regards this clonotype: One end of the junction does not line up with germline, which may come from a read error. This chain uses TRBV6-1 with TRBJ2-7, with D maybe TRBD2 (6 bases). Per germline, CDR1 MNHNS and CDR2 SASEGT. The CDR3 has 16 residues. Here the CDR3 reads CVSGKGISGNSYEQYF. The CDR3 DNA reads TGTGTCAGCGGAAAAGGGATTAGCGGCAACTCCTACGAGCAGTACTTC.

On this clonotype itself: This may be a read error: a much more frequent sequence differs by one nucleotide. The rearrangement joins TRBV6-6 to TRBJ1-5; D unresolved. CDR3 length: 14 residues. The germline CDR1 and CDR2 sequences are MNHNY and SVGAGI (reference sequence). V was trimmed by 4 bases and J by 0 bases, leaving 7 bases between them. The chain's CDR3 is CASSFSSSNQPQHF. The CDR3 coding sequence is TGTGCCAGCAGTTTCAGCAGTAGCAATCAGCCCCAGCATTTT.

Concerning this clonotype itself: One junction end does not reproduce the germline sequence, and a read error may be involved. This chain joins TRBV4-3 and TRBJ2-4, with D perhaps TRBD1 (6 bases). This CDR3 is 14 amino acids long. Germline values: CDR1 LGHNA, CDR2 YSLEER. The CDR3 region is CTSSKTGAKNIQYF. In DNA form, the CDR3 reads TGCACCAGCAGCAAGACAGGAGCCAAAAACATTCAGTATTTC.

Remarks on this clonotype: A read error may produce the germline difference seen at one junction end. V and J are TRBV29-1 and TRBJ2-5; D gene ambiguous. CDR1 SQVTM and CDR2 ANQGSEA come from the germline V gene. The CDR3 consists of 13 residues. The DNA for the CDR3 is TGCAGCATGGCCATCAGGTTCCAAGAGACCCAGTATTTC. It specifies CSMAIRFQETQYF.

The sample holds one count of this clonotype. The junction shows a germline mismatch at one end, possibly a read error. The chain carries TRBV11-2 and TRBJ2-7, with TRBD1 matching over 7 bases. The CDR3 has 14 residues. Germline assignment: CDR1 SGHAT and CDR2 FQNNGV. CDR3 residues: CASSWDSISYKQYF. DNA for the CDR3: TGTGCCAGCAGCTGGGACAGCATAAGCTACAAGCAGTACTTC.

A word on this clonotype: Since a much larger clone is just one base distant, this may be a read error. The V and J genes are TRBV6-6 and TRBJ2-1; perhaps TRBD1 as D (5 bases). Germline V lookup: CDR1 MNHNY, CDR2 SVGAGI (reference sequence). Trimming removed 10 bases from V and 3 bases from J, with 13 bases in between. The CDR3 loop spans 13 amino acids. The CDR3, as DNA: TGTGCCAAGAGTTCCGACAGCTACAATGAGCAGTTCTTC. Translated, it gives CAKSSDSYNEQFF.

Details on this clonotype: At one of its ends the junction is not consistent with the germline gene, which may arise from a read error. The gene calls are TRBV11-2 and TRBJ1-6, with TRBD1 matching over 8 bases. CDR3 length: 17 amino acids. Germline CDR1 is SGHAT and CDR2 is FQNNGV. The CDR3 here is CASSLVRQGTNNSPPHF. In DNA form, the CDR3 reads TGTGCCAGCAGCTTAGTCCGACAGGGGACTAATAATTCACCCCCCCACTTT.

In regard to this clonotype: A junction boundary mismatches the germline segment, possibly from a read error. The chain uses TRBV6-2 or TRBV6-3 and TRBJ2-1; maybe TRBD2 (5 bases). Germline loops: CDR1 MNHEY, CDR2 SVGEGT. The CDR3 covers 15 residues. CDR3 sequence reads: CASGYSARESNEQFF. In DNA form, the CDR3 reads TGTGCCAGCGGTTATAGCGCGAGAGAAAGCAATGAGCAGTTCTTC.

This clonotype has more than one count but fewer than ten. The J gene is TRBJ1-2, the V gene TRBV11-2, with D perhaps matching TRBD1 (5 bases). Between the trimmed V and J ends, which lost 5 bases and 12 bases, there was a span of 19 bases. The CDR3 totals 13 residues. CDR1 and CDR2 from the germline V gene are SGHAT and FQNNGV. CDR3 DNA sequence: TGTGCCAGCAGCCCGGTAGGGGAAAATTGCCACACCTTC. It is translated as CASSPVGENCHTF.

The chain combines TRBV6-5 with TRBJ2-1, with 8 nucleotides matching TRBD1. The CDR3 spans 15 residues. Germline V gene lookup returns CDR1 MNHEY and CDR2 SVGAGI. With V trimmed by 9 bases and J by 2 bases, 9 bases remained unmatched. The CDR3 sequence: CASGGWDRTYNEQFF. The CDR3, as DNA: TGTGCCAGTGGGGGATGGGACAGGACCTACAATGAGCAGTTCTTC.

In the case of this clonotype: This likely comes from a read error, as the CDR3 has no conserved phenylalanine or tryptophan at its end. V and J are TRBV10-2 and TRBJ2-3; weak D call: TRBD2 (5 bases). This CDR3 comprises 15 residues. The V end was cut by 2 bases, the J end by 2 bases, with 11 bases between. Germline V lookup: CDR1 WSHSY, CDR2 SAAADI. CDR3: CASSESGANTDTQYL. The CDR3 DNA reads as TGCGCCAGCAGTGAGAGCGGCGCGAACACAGATACGCAGTATTTG.

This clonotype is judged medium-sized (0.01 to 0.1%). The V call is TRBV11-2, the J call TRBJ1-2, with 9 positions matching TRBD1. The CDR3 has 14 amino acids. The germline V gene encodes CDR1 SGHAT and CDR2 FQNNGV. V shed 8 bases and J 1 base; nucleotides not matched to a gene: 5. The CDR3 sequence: CASSATGGNYGYTF. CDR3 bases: TGTGCCAGCTCGGCGACAGGGGGTAACTATGGCTACACCTTC. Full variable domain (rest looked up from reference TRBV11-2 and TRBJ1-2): EAGVAQSPRYKIIEKRQSVAFWCNPISGHATLYWYQQILGQGPKLLIQFQNNGVVDDSQLPKDRFSAERLKGVDSTLKIQPAKLEDSAVYLCASSATGGNYGYTFGSGTRLTVV.

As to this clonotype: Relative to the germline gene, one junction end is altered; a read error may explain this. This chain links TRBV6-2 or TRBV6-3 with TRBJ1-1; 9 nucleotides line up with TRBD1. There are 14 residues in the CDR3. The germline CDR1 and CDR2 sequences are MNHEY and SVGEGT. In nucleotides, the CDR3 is TGTGCCAGCAGTCGGAAGGGACAGGGTACTGAAGATTTCTTT. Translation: CASSRKGQGTEDFF.